This T cell receptor (beta chain) was identified in a study of response to subunit inactivated influenza vaccine. Whole-study findings and limits: Only a handful of new T cells, the authors suggested, are recruited with each seasonal influenza vaccination.

Germline CDR1 and CDR2: MNHEY and SVGEGT. The length of the CDR3 is 13 residues. After removal of 6 bases from V and 9 bases from J, the junction contained 7 bases not matched to a gene. MiXCR was run by TCRdb on the RT-PCR reads, yielding one entry per CDR3 protein. This sample has roughly 760,000 distinct CDR3 sequences, with 21% found just once. This clonotype has more than one count but fewer than ten. Its cognate antigen is unknown. The starting material was PBMCs from blood, obtained roughly 5 days after vaccination. This TCR came from a man aged 50-60 years who received an inactivated influenza vaccine. The chain recombines TRBV6-2 or TRBV6-3 with TRBJ1-2; TRBD1 agrees at 10 bases. CDR3: CASRPGTGASYTF. The DNA for the CDR3 is TGTGCCAGCAGACCCGGGACAGGGGCGAGCTACACCTTC.